Listed below are T cell receptor beta chains from one sample, sequenced in a study of blood T cells in healthy people across ages. TCRdb called the 5' RACE reads again in MiXCR, with one record for every CDR3 protein. This table has about 1.1 million distinct CDR3 sequences, around two fifths appearing once. Material for sequencing was blood. The receptors stem from a man aged 18 to 35 in good health. The CDR3 runs from the conserved cysteine through the conserved F or W. D genes are given only for firm matches. Clone sizes are given selectively: once, few, many, or a class where the clone is expanded.

V: TRBV7-2
size: many
J: TRBJ2-1
D: TRBD1
DNA: TGTGCCAGCAGCTTAACAGGGGCCTCCTACAATGAGCAGTTCTTC
CDR3: CASSLTGASYNEQFF

V: TRBV6-5
size: -
J: TRBJ2-7
D: -
DNA: TGTGCCAGCAGTTACTACGGGGGCTCCTACAATGAGCAGTACTTC
CDR3: CASSYYGGSYNEQYF

V: TRBV6-2/TRBV6-3
size: -
J: TRBJ1-2
D: -
DNA: TGTGCCAGCTGGAGAGAGGGGGGCTACATCTTC
CDR3: CASWREGGYIF

V: TRBV12-3/TRBV12-4
size: few
J: TRBJ2-6
D: -
DNA: TGTGCCAGCAGTTACTTTTCTGGGGCCAACGTCCTGACTTTC
CDR3: CASSYFSGANVLTF

V: TRBV20-1
size: -
J: TRBJ1-1
D: -
DNA: TGCAGTGTTCAAACTGTGGCTTTCTTT
CDR3: CSVQTVAFF

V: TRBV12-3/TRBV12-4
size: -
J: TRBJ2-2
D: -
DNA: TGTGCCAGCTTACCACCCTCCCGGGCAGCGAACACCGGGGAGCTGTTTTTT
CDR3: CASLPPSRAANTGELFF

V: TRBV2
size: -
J: TRBJ1-6
D: TRBD1
DNA: TGTGCCAGCAGGCTATTACAGGGGGCCTCCTATAATTCACCCCTCCACTTT
CDR3: CASRLLQGASYNSPLHF

V: TRBV20-1
size: -
J: TRBJ2-3
D: TRBD1
DNA: TGCAGTGCTAGAGCCCAGGGGGCGCCCCGCACAGATACGCAGTATTTT
CDR3: CSARAQGAPRTDTQYF

V: TRBV5-1
size: once
J: TRBJ2-3
D: TRBD2
DNA: TGCGCCAGCAGCTTGTTAGGTAGCGGGGTGACAGATGCGCAGTATTTT
CDR3: CASSLLGSGVTDAQYF

V: TRBV4-3
size: -
J: TRBJ2-2
D: -
DNA: TGCGCCAGCAGCCAAGAGCCATTTATTAACACCGGGAAGCTGTTTTTT
CDR3: CASSQEPFINTGKLFF

V: TRBV5-1
size: few
J: TRBJ2-1
D: -
DNA: TGCGCCAGCAGCTTGGAGCCAAACTCCTACAATGAGCAGTTCTTC
CDR3: CASSLEPNSYNEQFF

V: TRBV20-1
size: -
J: TRBJ2-3
D: TRBD1
DNA: TGCAGTGCTTCCGGGACAGGGAGAGACACAGATACGCAGTATTTT
CDR3: CSASGTGRDTDTQYF

V: TRBV10-3
size: -
J: TRBJ2-3
D: -
DNA: TGTGCCGTCAAGGAGGGGAGGACCACAGATACGCAGTATTTT
CDR3: CAVKEGRTTDTQYF

V: TRBV25-1
size: -
J: TRBJ2-2
D: -
DNA: TGTGCCAGCAGTGAAGTAACAGGAAAGAACACCGGGGAGCTGTTTTTT
CDR3: CASSEVTGKNTGELFF

V: TRBV12-3/TRBV12-4
size: -
J: TRBJ2-1
D: -
DNA: TGTGCCAGCAGTCGGGACACCAACAATGAGCAGTTCTTC
CDR3: CASSRDTNNEQFF

V: TRBV12-3/TRBV12-4
size: few
J: TRBJ1-2
D: TRBD1
DNA: TGTGCCAGCAGTGCCCCGGGACAGGGGGATAGATACTATGGCTACACCTTC
CDR3: CASSAPGQGDRYYGYTF

V: TRBV6-2/TRBV6-3
size: few
J: TRBJ2-1
D: TRBD1
DNA: TGTGCCAGCACTAAGTGGGACAGGGGGTCCTACAATGAGCAGTTCTTC
CDR3: CASTKWDRGSYNEQFF

V: TRBV3-1
size: few
J: TRBJ1-1
D: -
DNA: TGTGCCAGCAGCCCATCCCCGGGCGGTAGGATCACTGAAGCTTTCTTT
CDR3: CASSPSPGGRITEAFF

V: TRBV20-1
size: few
J: TRBJ1-1
D: -
DNA: TGCAGTGCTAGAGAGAGGGGAGACACTGAAGCTTTCTTT
CDR3: CSARERGDTEAFF

V: TRBV29-1
size: many
J: TRBJ2-7
D: -
DNA: TGCAGCGTTCACGGCAGCTCCTACGAGCAGTACTTC
CDR3: CSVHGSSYEQYF

V: TRBV13
size: few
J: TRBJ2-2
D: -
DNA: TGTGCCAGCAGCTTTTTACCCGGGGAGCTGTTTTTT
CDR3: CASSFLPGELFF

V: TRBV20-1
size: few
J: TRBJ1-5
D: TRBD1
DNA: TGCAGTGCGTGGGACAGTGACCAGCCCCAGCATTTT
CDR3: CSAWDSDQPQHF

V: TRBV27
size: few
J: TRBJ2-7
D: TRBD1
DNA: TGTGCCAGCAGTCCGTCCGGGACAGGGGACTACGAGCAGTACTTC
CDR3: CASSPSGTGDYEQYF

V: TRBV12-3/TRBV12-4
size: many
J: TRBJ2-7
D: -
DNA: TGTGCCAGCAGTCCGGGACGGAGCTCCTACGAGCAGTACTTC
CDR3: CASSPGRSSYEQYF

V: TRBV2
size: many
J: TRBJ2-7
D: -
DNA: TGTGCCAGCAGTGGGTCCTACGAGCAGTACTTC
CDR3: CASSGSYEQYF

V: TRBV4-3
size: once
J: TRBJ1-1
D: TRBD1
DNA: TGCGCCAGCAGCCACTCAAGGGGGGACAGGGATAAGGGAGCTTTCTTT
CDR3: CASSHSRGDRDKGAFF

V: TRBV2
size: -
J: TRBJ2-7
D: TRBD2
DNA: TGTGCCAGCAGCGCGGGACTAGCGGCGGCCCAGGCCTACAATGAGCAGTACTTC
CDR3: CASSAGLAAAQAYNEQYF

V: TRBV7-2
size: -
J: TRBJ1-5
D: -
DNA: TGTGCCAGCAGCCTGCGGGATTACTTCAATCAGCCCCAGCATTTT
CDR3: CASSLRDYFNQPQHF

V: TRBV6-5
size: -
J: TRBJ1-1
D: -
DNA: TGTGCCAGCCGCGGGGTACTTGGGACTGAAGCTTTCTTT
CDR3: CASRGVLGTEAFF

V: TRBV14
size: -
J: TRBJ1-4
D: -
DNA: TGTGCCAGCAGCCCGAGGCGATCAACTAATGAAAAACTGTTTTTT
CDR3: CASSPRRSTNEKLFF

V: TRBV5-6
size: -
J: TRBJ1-1
D: -
DNA: TGTGCCAGCAGCTTGGAAGCTCGTGGGCGGACTGAAGCTTTCTTT
CDR3: CASSLEARGRTEAFF

V: TRBV10-3
size: -
J: TRBJ2-2
D: -
DNA: TGTGCCATCAGTGTTGGTCCCCCAGACACCGGGGAGCTGTTTTTT
CDR3: CAISVGPPDTGELFF

V: TRBV4-2
size: few
J: TRBJ2-3
D: TRBD1
DNA: TGTGCCAGCAGCCAAGAGGGGACAGGGGTTGAAGTGGTTACGCAGTATTTT
CDR3: CASSQEGTGVEVVTQYF

V: TRBV9
size: -
J: TRBJ1-2
D: -
DNA: TGTGCCAGCAGCGTAGCGTCCGGATACTATGGCTACACCTTC
CDR3: CASSVASGYYGYTF